Following are 27 T cell receptor beta chains from one sample sequenced in a study of cytomegalovirus exposure and HLA in healthy donors. It was with 60 Vbeta and 13 Jbeta primers that the PCR ran. Clones were read by immunoSEQ multiplex PCR, and TCRdb kept only the in-frame ones, dropping some. The data hold approximately 130,000 clones, with about 86% observed a single time. Sequencing used PBMCs. These TCRs come from a woman between 35 and 50 years old in good health and CMV-seronegative.

This clone was counted a few times. Other DNA sequences in this specimen translate into the identical CDR3. The chain couples TRBV6-4 to TRBJ2-1, with TRBD2 matching over 7 bases. Germline lookup yields CDR1 MRHNA and CDR2 SNTAGT. The CDR3 consists of 16 residues. The junction had 6 bases not matched to a gene; V was cut back by 0 bases and J by 4 bases. CDR3 in DNA: TGTGCCAGCAGTGACTCGTTTAGCGGGTCTTACAATGAGCAGTTCTTC. It specifies CASSDSFSGSYNEQFF.

The chain links TRBV7-3 to TRBJ1-2; 8 bases fit TRBD1. The CDR3 runs to 15 residues. Germline CDR1 reads SGHTA; CDR2 reads FQGTGA. The J segment lost 7 bases and the V segment lost 5 bases, leaving 12 bases of the junction unmatched. The CDR3 bases are TGTGCCAGCAGCCTAGACGGGGACAGGCCTGGTGGCTACACCTTC. As protein: CASSLDGDRPGGYTF. Using reference TRBV7-3 and TRBJ1-2 for the parts outside the CDR3, the full variable domain is GAGVSQTPSNKVTEKGKYVELRCDPISGHTALYWYRQSLGQGPEFLIYFQGTGAADDSGLPNDRFFAVRPEGSVSTLKIQRTERGDSAVYLCASSLDGDRPGGYTFGSGTRLTVV.

The genes are TRBV7-9 and TRBJ1-2; 7 bases line up with TRBD1. Per germline, CDR1 SEHNR and CDR2 FQNEAQ (reference sequence). This CDR3 has 16 residues. J was trimmed by 8 bases and V by 5 bases; bases with no gene match: 17. CDR3 region: CASSQEVGQVGSGYTF. The DNA of the CDR3 is TGTGCCAGCAGCCAAGAGGTCGGACAGGTCGGTTCCGGCTACACCTTC.

V gene TRBV20-1 combines with J gene TRBJ2-5, with D uncertain. The V gene's germline CDR1 is DFQATT and CDR2 SNEGSKA (reference sequence). The CDR3 extends over 10 amino acids. CDR3 region: CSELTETQYF. The CDR3 DNA reads as TGCAGCGAACTGACTGAGACCCAGTACTTC.

V is TRBV7-9 and J is TRBJ1-2; 10 bases line up with TRBD1. Per germline, CDR1 SEHNR and CDR2 FQNEAQ (reference sequence). Trimming removed 2 bases from V and 4 bases from J; junction bases left unmatched: 7. The CDR3 is made up of 16 amino acids. CDR3 loop: CASSLTAGTGAYGYTF. CDR3 coding DNA: TGTGCCAGCAGCTTAACGGCCGGGACAGGGGCCTATGGCTACACCTTC.

The CDR3 sequence is CASGLGREDYGYTF. The CDR3 nucleotides read TGTGCTAGTGGTTTGGGCAGGGAGGACTATGGCTACACCTTC. The chain employs TRBV12-5 and TRBJ1-2; tentative D call: TRBD1 (5 bases). The CDR3 extends over 14 amino acids. Trimming took 1 base from V and 3 from J, leaving 9 bases between them. Germline CDR1 is LGHNT and CDR2 is FRNRAP. The entire variable domain, with the rest obtained from reference TRBV12-5 and TRBJ1-2, is as follows: DARVTQTPRHKVTEMGQEVTMRCQPILGHNTVFWYRQTMMQGLELLAYFRNRAPLDDSGMPKDRFSAEMPDATLATLKIQPSEPRDSAVYFCASGLGREDYGYTFGSGTRLTVV.

The V and J genes are TRBV27 and TRBJ2-6; 7 bases line up with TRBD1. Germline trimming cut 6 bases from V and 0 bases from J; bases unmatched to any gene: 11. This CDR3 region has 18 residues. Germline loops: CDR1 MNHEY, CDR2 SMNVEV (reference sequence). DNA for the CDR3: TGTGCCAGCAGGCCTTACCGGGACAGTACCTCTGGGGCCAACGTCCTGACTTTC. It codes for CASRPYRDSTSGANVLTF. The full variable domain, its missing parts supplied by reference TRBV27 and TRBJ2-6, is EAQVTQNPRYLITVTGKKLTVTCSQNMNHEYMSWYRQDPGLGLRQIYYSMNVEVTDKGDVPEGYKVSRKEKRNFPLILESPSPNQTSLYFCASRPYRDSTSGANVLTFGAGSRLTVL.

V usage is TRBV5-5 and J usage is TRBJ1-1; D gene uncertain. Trimming took off 2 bases at V and 0 bases at J, with 8 bases between the two ends. Germline CDR1 is SGHKS and CDR2 is YYEKEE (reference sequence). This CDR3 has 14 amino acids. The CDR3 region has the DNA TGTGCCAGCAGCTTTCTGCTATTGAACACTGAAGCTTTCTTT. Its protein is CASSFLLLNTEAFF.

The chain carries TRBV6-6 and TRBJ1-5, with TRBD1 matching 7 bases. V lost 6 bases, J lost 3 bases, and 8 bases stayed unmatched. The CDR3 contains 15 residues. The V gene's germline CDR1 is MNHNY and CDR2 SVGAGI (reference sequence). This chain's CDR3 is CASSNRDSLNQPQHF. In DNA form, the CDR3 reads TGTGCCAGCAGCAACCGGGACAGCCTCAATCAGCCCCAGCATTTT.

The J gene is TRBJ2-1, the V gene TRBV5-6, with TRBD2 identical over 11 bases. This CDR3 is 15 amino acids long. Germline trimming cut 6 bases from V and 8 bases from J; bases unmatched to any gene: 10. Germline-derived CDR1 and CDR2 are SGHDT and YYEEEE. CDR3 protein: CASTERLAGWDEQFF. CDR3 nucleotides: TGTGCCAGCACGGAGCGACTAGCGGGGTGGGATGAGCAGTTCTTC.

This clone was detected once. The V gene is TRBV7-2, the J gene TRBJ2-5; 7 bases line up with TRBD1. Unmatched junction bases numbered 10, after V lost 1 base and J lost 5 bases. Germline values: CDR1 SGHTA, CDR2 FQGNSA. The CDR3 is 16 residues long. The CDR3 sequence is CASSLVGYRGGETQYF. The DNA for the CDR3 is TGTGCCAGCAGCTTAGTAGGCTACAGGGGTGGGGAGACCCAGTACTTC.

J is TRBJ1-2 and V is TRBV30; 7 bases fit TRBD1. Germline values: CDR1 GTSNPN, CDR2 SVGIG (reference sequence). The junction had 6 bases not matched to a gene; V was cut back by 0 bases and J by 8 bases. CDR3 length equals 13 residues. The CDR3 sequence: CAWSVEGAEGYTF. In nucleotides, the CDR3 is TGTGCCTGGAGTGTAGAGGGGGCGGAGGGCTACACCTTC. Combining the CDR3 with reference TRBV30 and TRBJ1-2 gives the whole variable domain SQTIHQWPATLVQPVGSPLSLECTVEGTSNPNLYWYRQAAGRGLQLLFYSVGIGQISSEVPQNLSASRPQDRQFILSSKKLLLSDSGFYLCAWSVEGAEGYTFGSGTRLTVV.

The chain combines TRBV6-6 with TRBJ1-4; 7 nucleotides align to TRBD1. This CDR3 contains 13 residues. In germline, CDR1 is MNHNY, CDR2 SVGAGI (reference sequence). Trimming took 5 bases from V and 8 from J; bases not matched to a gene: 5. Here the CDR3 DNA reads TGTGCCAGCAGTACGACAGGGTTCGAAAAACTGTTTTTT. Its protein is CASSTTGFEKLFF.

The chain is built from TRBV9 and TRBJ1-1, with 9 bases fitting TRBD1. Looked up from germline, CDR1 is SGDLS and CDR2 is YYNGEE. The CDR3 length is 15 residues. After removal of 3 bases from V and 1 base from J, the junction contained 4 bases not matched to a gene. The CDR3: CASSAATGGNTEAFF. As DNA, the CDR3 is TGTGCCAGCAGCGCCGCGACAGGGGGGAACACTGAAGCTTTCTTT.

The genes are TRBV4-1 and TRBJ2-3, with 11 bases identical to TRBD2. The germline CDR1 and CDR2 sequences are MGHRA and YSYEKL. CDR3 length: 17 residues. The V segment lost 0 bases and the J segment 1 base; nucleotides outside the gene matches: 3. CDR3 DNA sequence: TGCGCCAGCAGCCAAGAAGGACTAGCGGGTGGCACAGATACGCAGTATTTT. Amino acid sequence: CASSQEGLAGGTDTQYF.

V usage is TRBV9 and J usage is TRBJ2-3; 10 bases align to TRBD1. This CDR3 is 16 amino acids long. Germline V gene data show CDR1 as SGDLS and CDR2 as YYNGEE. The J segment lost 4 bases and the V segment lost 2 bases, leaving 7 bases of the junction unmatched. The CDR3 sequence: CASSVRGTGVADTQYF. For the CDR3, the DNA is TGTGCCAGCAGCGTTCGTGGGACAGGGGTCGCAGATACGCAGTATTTT.

This clone was found a few times. V usage is TRBV6-1 and J usage is TRBJ2-2; TRBD2 aligns across 11 bases. Germline V gives CDR1 MNHNS, CDR2 SASEGT. J lost 0 bases, V lost 4 bases, and 13 bases had no gene match. CDR3 length: 20 residues. The CDR3 DNA is TGTGCCAGCAGTGGACGAGGGGGACCTAGCGGGAGGACGAACACCGGGGAGCTGTTTTTT. Amino acids: CASSGRGGPSGRTNTGELFF.

The gene calls are TRBV13 and TRBJ2-1, with D uncertain. Germline V gene lookup returns CDR1 PRHDT and CDR2 FYEKMQ (reference sequence). The germline V and J ends were trimmed by 3 bases and 1 base, with 4 bases remaining between them. The CDR3 has 13 amino acids. The DNA for the CDR3 is TGTGCCAGCAGCTTCAGTTCCTACAATGAGCAGTTCTTC. Translated, it gives CASSFSSYNEQFF.

The chain couples TRBV10-1 to TRBJ2-7; D may be TRBD2 (6 bases). The V end was cut by 0 bases, the J end by 2 bases, with 8 bases between. CDR1 and CDR2 (germline): WNHNN, SYGVQD (reference sequence). The CDR3 is made up of 14 amino acids. The CDR3: CASSESRGPYEQYF. The CDR3 nucleotides are TGCGCCAGCAGTGAGTCGCGGGGCCCCTACGAGCAGTACTTC.

The V gene is TRBV27, the J gene TRBJ1-1; 10 nucleotides line up with TRBD1. This CDR3 spans 15 amino acids. Germline V CDR1 and CDR2: MNHEY, SMNVEV (reference sequence). The trim removed 5 bases at V and 6 bases at J, leaving 9 bases unmatched. The CDR3 region is CASSRHDRGRSEAFF. DNA of the CDR3: TGTGCCAGCAGTCGACATGACAGGGGGCGGTCTGAAGCTTTCTTT.

V usage is TRBV21-1 and J usage is TRBJ2-3; the D segment call TRBD2 is taken from the table without a DNA check. TRBV21-1 is recorded as a pseudogene. The CDR3 is 19 amino acids. This chain's CDR3 is CASSKACPSGSWVTDTQYF. CDR3 nucleotide sequence: TGTGCCAGCAGCAAAGCTTGCCCTAGCGGGAGTTGGGTTACAGATACGCAGTATTTT.

V and J are TRBV18 and TRBJ2-7, with 7 bases lining up with TRBD2. Germline CDR1 and CDR2: KGHSH and LQKENI. The CDR3 runs 14 residues. V lost 3 bases and J lost 7; bases outside the gene matches: 9. The DNA of the CDR3 is TGTGCCAGCTCACCCGGGACTACCGTATGGGAGCAGTACTTC. Its protein is CASSPGTTVWEQYF.

V is TRBV7-2 and J is TRBJ1-3; D gene uncertain. The CDR3 spans 12 residues. The germline V gene has CDR1 SGHTA and CDR2 FQGNSA. V lost 5 bases to trimming and J lost 9 bases, with 11 bases between them. As DNA, the CDR3 is TGTGCCAGCAGCGTGGACTCGGGCACCATATATTTT. Its translation is CASSVDSGTIYF.

The chain is built from TRBV7-9 and TRBJ2-7; 8 positions match TRBD2. CDR1 and CDR2 from the germline V gene are SEHNR and FQNEAQ (reference sequence). J was trimmed by 0 bases and V by 5 bases; bases with no gene match: 6. The CDR3 extends over 15 amino acids. CDR3 loop: CASSGSGGSSYEQYF. The CDR3 coding sequence is TGTGCCAGCAGCGGAAGCGGGGGAAGCTCCTACGAGCAGTACTTC.

This sequence joins TRBV7-6 and TRBJ2-3; a possible D gene is TRBD1 (7 bases). V shed 4 bases and J shed 6 bases, with 11 bases lying between them. The length of the CDR3 is 13 residues. The germline CDR1 and CDR2 sequences are SGHVS and FNYEAQ. The CDR3 nucleotides read TGTGCCAGCAGCTCACAGGGGAGGGATACGCAGTATTTT. Translated, it gives CASSSQGRDTQYF.

This clone was counted only a few times. This chain uses TRBV6-1 with TRBJ1-1; maybe TRBD1 (5 bases). This CDR3 comprises 14 residues. Trimming removed 6 bases from V and 5 bases from J, with 16 bases in between. Germline CDR1 MNHNS, CDR2 SASEGT. Here the CDR3 reads CASRTAGQRTEAFF. The CDR3 DNA reads TGTGCCAGCAGAACGGCTGGACAAAGGACTGAAGCTTTCTTT.

This chain links TRBV18 with TRBJ2-3; possible D gene TRBD2, 6 bases. With 2 bases removed from V and 0 bases from J, the gap between germline ends came to 24 bases. The CDR3 has 20 residues. Germline lookup yields CDR1 KGHSH and CDR2 LQKENI. For the CDR3, the DNA is TGTGCCAGCTCACCATCCCCACCTACTAGCACGACAAGTAGCACAGATACGCAGTATTTT. Residues: CASSPSPPTSTTSSTDTQYF.